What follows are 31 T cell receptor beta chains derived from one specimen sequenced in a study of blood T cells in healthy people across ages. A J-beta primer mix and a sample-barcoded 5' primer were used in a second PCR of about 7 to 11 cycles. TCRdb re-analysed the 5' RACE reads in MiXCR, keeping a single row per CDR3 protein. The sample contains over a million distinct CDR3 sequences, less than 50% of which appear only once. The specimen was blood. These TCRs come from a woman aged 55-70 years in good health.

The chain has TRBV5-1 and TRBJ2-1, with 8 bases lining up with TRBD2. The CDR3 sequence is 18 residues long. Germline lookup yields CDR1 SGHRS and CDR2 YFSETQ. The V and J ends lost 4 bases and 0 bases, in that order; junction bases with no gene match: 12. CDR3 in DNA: TGCGCCAGCAGCCCGGGGGCGGGAGGTAGGAGCTCCTACAATGAGCAGTTCTTC. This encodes CASSPGAGGRSSYNEQFF.

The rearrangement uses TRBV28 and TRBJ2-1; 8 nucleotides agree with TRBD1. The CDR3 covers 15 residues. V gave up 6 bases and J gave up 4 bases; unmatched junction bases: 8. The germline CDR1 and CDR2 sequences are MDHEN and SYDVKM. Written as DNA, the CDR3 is TGTGCCAGCAGCCCAGGGGGCTTGGGGTACAATGAGCAGTTCTTC. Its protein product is CASSPGGLGYNEQFF.

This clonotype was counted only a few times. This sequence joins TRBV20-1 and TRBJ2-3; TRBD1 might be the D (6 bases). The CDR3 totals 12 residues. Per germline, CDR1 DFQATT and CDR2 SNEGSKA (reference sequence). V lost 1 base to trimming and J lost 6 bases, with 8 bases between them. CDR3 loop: CSARGGLDTQYF. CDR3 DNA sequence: TGCAGTGCTAGAGGGGGGCTCGATACGCAGTATTTT.

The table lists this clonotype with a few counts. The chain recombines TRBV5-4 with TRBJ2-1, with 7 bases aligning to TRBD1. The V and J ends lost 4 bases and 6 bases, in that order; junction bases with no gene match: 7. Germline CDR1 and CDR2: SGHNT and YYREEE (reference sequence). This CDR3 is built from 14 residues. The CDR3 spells CASSRDRASNEQFF. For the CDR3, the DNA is TGTGCCAGCAGCCGCGACAGGGCTTCCAATGAGCAGTTCTTC. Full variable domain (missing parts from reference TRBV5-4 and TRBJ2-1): ETGVTQSPTHLIKTRGQQVTLRCSSQSGHNTVSWYQQALGQGPQFIFQYYREEENGRGNFPPRFSGLQFPNYSSELNVNALELDDSALYLCASSRDRASNEQFFGPGTRLTVL.

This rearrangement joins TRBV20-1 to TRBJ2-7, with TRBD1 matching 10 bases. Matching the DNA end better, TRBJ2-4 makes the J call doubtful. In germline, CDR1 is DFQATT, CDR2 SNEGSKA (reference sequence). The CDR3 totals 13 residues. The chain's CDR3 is CSALRDRGDIQYF. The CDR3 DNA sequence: TGCAGTGCTCTCCGGGACAGGGGAGACATTCAGTACTTC.

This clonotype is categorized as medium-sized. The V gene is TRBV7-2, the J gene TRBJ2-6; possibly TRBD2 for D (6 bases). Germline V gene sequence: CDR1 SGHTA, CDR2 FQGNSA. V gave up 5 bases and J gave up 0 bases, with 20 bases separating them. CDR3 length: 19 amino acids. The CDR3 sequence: CASSPRSEGRYSGANVLTF. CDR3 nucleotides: TGTGCCAGCAGCCCTCGGTCGGAGGGACGTTACTCTGGGGCCAACGTCCTGACTTTC.

The CDR3 reads CASSWTSGRGEQFF. In DNA, the CDR3 is TGTGCCAGCAGTTGGACTAGCGGGAGGGGTGAGCAGTTCTTC. V and J are TRBV28 and TRBJ2-1, with TRBD2 matching 15 bases. The CDR3 length is 14 residues. Germline V gene data show CDR1 as MDHEN and CDR2 as SYDVKM. V trimming: 4 bases; J trimming: 9 bases; junction bases outside the gene matches: 1.

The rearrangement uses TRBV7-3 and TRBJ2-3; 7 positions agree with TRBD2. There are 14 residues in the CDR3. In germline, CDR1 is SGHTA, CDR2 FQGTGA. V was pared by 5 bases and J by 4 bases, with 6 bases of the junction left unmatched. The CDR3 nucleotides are TGTGCCAGCAGCATCACTAGCGAGGCAGATACGCAGTATTTT. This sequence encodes CASSITSEADTQYF. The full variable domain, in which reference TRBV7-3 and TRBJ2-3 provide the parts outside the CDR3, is GAGVSQTPSNKVTEKGKYVELRCDPISGHTALYWYRQSLGQGPEFLIYFQGTGAADDSGLPNDRFFAVRPEGSVSTLKIQRTERGDSAVYLCASSITSEADTQYFGPGTRLTVL.

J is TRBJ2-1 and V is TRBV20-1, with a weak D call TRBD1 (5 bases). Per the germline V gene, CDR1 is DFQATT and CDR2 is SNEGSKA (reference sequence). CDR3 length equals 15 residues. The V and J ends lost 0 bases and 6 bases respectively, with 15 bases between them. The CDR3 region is CSARDWQGETNEQFF. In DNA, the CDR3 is TGCAGTGCTAGAGATTGGCAGGGTGAAACCAATGAGCAGTTCTTC.

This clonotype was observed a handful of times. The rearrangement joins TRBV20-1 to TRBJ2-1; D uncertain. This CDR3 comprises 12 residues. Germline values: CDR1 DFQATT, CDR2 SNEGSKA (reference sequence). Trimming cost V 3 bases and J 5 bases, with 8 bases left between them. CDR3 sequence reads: CSASGHHNEQFF. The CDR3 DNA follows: TGCAGTGCTAGTGGGCACCACAATGAGCAGTTCTTC.

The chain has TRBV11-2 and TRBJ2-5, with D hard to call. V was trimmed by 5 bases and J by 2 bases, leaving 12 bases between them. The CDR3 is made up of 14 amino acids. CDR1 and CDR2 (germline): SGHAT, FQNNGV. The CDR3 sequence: CASSRLSQQETQYF. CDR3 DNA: TGTGCCAGCAGCCGGTTGTCTCAACAAGAGACCCAGTACTTC. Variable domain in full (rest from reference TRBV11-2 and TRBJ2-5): EAGVAQSPRYKIIEKRQSVAFWCNPISGHATLYWYQQILGQGPKLLIQFQNNGVVDDSQLPKDRFSAERLKGVDSTLKIQPAKLEDSAVYLCASSRLSQQETQYFGPGTRLLVL.

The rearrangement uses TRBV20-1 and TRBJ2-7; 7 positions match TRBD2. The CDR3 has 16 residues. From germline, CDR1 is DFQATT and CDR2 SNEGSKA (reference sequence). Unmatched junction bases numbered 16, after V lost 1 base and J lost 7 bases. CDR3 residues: CSARVRSGPLYNEQYF. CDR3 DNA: TGCAGTGCTAGAGTTCGTAGCGGGCCGCTCTACAATGAGCAGTACTTC.

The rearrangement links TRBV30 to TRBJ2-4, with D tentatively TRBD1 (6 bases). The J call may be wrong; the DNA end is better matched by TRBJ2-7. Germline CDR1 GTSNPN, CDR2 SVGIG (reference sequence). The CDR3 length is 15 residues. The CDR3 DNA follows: TGTGCCTGGAGTGATCCCGGGACATGGGACTACGAGCAGTACTTC. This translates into CAWSDPGTWDYEQYF.

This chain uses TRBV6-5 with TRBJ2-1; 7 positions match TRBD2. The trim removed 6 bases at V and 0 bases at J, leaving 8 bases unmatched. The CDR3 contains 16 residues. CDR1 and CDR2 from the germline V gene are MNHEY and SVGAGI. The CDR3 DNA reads TGTGCCAGCAGCGTCATAGGCGGGAGCTCCTACAATGAGCAGTTCTTC. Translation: CASSVIGGSSYNEQFF.

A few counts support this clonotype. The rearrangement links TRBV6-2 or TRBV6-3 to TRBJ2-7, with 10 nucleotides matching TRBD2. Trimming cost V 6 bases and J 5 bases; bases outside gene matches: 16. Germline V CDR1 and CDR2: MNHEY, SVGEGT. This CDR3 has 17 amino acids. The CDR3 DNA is TGTGCCAGCAGCGCTCACGGCCTAGCGGGAGAGAGACACGAGCAGTACTTC. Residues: CASSAHGLAGERHEQYF.

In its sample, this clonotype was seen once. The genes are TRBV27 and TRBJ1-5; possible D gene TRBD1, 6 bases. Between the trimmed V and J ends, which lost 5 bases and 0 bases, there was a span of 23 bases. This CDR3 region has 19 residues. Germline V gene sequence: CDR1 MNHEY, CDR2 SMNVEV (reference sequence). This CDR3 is CASSPRGGLGGYSNQPQHF. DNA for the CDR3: TGTGCCAGCAGTCCCCGGGGGGGGCTGGGAGGGTATAGCAATCAGCCCCAGCATTTT.

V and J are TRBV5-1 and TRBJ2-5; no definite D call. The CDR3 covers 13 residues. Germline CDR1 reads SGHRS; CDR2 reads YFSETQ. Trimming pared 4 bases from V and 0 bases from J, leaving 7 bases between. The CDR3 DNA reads TGCGCCAGCAGCCTTTATGACCAAGAGACCCAGTACTTC. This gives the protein CASSLYDQETQYF.

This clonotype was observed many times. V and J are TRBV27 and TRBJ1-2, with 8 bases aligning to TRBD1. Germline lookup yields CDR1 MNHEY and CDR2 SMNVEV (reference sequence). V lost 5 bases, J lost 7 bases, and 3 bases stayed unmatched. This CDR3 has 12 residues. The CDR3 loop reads CASSAGTGGYTF. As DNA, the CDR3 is TGTGCCAGCAGTGCCGGGACAGGTGGCTACACCTTC.

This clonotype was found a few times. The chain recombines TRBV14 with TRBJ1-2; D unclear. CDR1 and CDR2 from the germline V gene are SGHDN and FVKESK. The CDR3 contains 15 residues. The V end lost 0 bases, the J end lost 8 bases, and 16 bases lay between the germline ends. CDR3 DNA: TGTGCCAGCAGCCAAGATTCTTTGGGTCGTGGGGGCTACACCTTC. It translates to CASSQDSLGRGGYTF.

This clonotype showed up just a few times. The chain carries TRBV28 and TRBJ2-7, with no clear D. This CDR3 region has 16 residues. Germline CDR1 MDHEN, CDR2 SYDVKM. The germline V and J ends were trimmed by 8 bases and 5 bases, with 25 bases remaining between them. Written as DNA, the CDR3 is TGTGCCAGCCAAACGGTGGGGTTACTATCCGGCCACGAGCAGTACTTC. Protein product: CASQTVGLLSGHEQYF.

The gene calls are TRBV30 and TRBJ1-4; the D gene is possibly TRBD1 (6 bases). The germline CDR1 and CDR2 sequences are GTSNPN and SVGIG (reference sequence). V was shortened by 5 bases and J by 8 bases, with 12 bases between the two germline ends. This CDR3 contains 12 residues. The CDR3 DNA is TGTGCCTGGGGCCCCGACAGGGAAAAACTGTTTTTT. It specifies CAWGPDREKLFF.

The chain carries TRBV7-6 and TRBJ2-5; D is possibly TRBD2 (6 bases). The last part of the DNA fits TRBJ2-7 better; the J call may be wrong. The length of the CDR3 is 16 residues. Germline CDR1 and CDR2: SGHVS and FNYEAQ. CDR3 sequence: CASSPPSGEVPYEQYF. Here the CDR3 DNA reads TGTGCCAGCAGCCCCCCTTCCGGGGAGGTCCCCTACGAGCAGTACTTC.

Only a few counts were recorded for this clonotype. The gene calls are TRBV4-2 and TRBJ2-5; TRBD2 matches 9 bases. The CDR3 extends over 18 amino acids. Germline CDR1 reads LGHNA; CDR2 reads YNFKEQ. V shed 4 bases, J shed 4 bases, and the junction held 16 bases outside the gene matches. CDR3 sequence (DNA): TGTGCCAGCAGCCGAGAGGGGAGGCTAGCGGGGACCCGAGAGACCCAGTACTTC. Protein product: CASSREGRLAGTRETQYF.

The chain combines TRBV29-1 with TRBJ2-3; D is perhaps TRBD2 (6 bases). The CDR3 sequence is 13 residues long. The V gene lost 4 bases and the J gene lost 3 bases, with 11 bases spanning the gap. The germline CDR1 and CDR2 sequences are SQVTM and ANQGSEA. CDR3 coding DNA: TGCAGCGTTGCTATCGGGAGTACAGATACGCAGTATTTT. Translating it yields CSVAIGSTDTQYF.

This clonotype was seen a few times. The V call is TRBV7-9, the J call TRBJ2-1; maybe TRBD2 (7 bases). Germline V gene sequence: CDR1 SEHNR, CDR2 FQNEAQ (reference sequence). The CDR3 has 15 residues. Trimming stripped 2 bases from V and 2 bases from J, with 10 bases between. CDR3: CASSLKGGTYNEQFF. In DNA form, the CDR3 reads TGTGCCAGCAGCTTAAAGGGGGGGACCTACAATGAGCAGTTCTTC. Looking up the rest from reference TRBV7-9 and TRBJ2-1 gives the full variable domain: DTGVSQNPRHKITKRGQNVTFRCDPISEHNRLYWYRQTLGQGPEFLTYFQNEAQLEKSRLLSDRFSAERPKGSFSTLEIQRTEQGDSAMYLCASSLKGGTYNEQFFGPGTRLTVL.

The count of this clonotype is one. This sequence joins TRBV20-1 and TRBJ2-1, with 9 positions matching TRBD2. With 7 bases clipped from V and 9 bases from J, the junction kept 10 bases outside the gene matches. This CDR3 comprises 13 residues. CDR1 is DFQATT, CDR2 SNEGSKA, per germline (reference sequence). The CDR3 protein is CSDRPSGAGEQFF. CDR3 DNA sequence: TGCAGTGACAGGCCTAGCGGGGCTGGTGAGCAGTTCTTC.

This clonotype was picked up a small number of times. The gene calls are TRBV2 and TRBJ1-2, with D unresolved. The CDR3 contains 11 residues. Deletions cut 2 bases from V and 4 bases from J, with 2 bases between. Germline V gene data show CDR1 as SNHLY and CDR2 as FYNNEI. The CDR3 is CASSERYGYTF. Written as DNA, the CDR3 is TGTGCCAGCAGTGAACGCTATGGCTACACCTTC.

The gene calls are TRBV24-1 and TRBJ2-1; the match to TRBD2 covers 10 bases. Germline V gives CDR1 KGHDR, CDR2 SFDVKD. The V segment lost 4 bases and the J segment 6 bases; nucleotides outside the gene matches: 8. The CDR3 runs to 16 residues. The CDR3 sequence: CATSEPGLAFVNEQFF. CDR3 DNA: TGTGCCACCAGTGAACCGGGACTAGCGTTTGTCAATGAGCAGTTCTTC.

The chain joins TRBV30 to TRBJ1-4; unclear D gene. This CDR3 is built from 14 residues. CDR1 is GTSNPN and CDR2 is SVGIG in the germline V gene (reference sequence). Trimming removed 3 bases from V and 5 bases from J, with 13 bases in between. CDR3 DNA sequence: TGTGCCTGGAGGGTCCTCCCGGGAAATGAAAAACTGTTTTTT. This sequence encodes CAWRVLPGNEKLFF.

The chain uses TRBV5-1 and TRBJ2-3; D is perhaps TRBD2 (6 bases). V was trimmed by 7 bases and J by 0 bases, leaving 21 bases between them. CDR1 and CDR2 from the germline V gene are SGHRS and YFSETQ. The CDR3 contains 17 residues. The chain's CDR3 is CASATGLGRFSTDTQYF. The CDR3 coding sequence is TGCGCCAGCGCCACCGGCTTGGGGAGGTTTAGCACAGATACGCAGTATTTT.

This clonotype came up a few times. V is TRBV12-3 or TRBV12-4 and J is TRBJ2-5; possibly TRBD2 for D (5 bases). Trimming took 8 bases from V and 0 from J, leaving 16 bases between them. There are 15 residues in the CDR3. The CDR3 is CASGGGYPYQETQYF. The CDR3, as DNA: TGTGCCAGCGGAGGCGGCTACCCGTACCAAGAGACCCAGTACTTC.